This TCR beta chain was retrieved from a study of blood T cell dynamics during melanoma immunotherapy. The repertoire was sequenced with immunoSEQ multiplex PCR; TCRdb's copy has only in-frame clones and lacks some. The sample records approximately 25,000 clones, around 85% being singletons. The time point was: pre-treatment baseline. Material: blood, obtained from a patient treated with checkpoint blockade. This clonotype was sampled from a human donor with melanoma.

The CDR3 DNA follows: TGTGCCAGCAGCCCCGGGGGACTAGCGGGAGCCGACAATGAGCAGTTCTTC. Residues: CASSPGGLAGADNEQFF. The chain joins TRBV2 to TRBJ2-1, with 14 bases fitting TRBD2. CDR1 is SNHLY and CDR2 is FYNNEI in the germline V gene. This CDR3 spans 17 amino acids. The junction had 9 bases not matched to a gene; V was cut back by 6 bases and J by 5 bases.